Listed below are T cell receptor beta chains from one sample, sequenced in a study of technical replicates of blood from a handful of donors. Repertoires were generated with immunoSEQ multiplex PCR, while TCRdb's copy carries only in-frame clones and drops some. The data show about 71,000 clones, around 90% seen once. Sequencing used T cells isolated from PBMCs. These receptors were obtained from a human donor in good health. Each CDR3 is given without its conserved first and last residue.

TRBV7-8	ASSLRFARAGNEQY
TRBV13	ASSSTLGHGYT
TRBV5-1	ASSQETSGSTDTQY
TRBV6-1	ASRGDSTQIYEQY
TRBV6-5	ASSRGRTPSYEQY
TRBV6-1	ASSEAGRRYEQY
TRBV25-1	ASSDGQVVEAF
TRBV28	ASSVSSGRAYEQY
TRBV16	ASSPFDNEQF
TRBV11-2	ASSSPGTGNTEAF
TRBV6-5	ASSYSRGQGRQPQH
TRBV11-2	ASSLDLGLGTDTQY
TRBV5-4	ASSKGVDNQPQH
TRBV9	ASSVALGQGLSTDTQY
TRBV4-1	ASSQSQGANTEAF
TRBV5-1	ASSRGQVLLNEQY
TRBV15	ATSRGQGAWNTEAF
TRBV14	ASSQEWDSRSQGNQPQH
TRBV28	ASSSTGTGSEKLF
TRBV6-6	ASSPLAGEQY
TRBV11-3	ASSPRLGGGTDTQY
TRBV6-5	ASSPGGLNYGYT
TRBV30	AWSDDRGLTMNTEAF
TRBV13	ASSSLYSKYEQY
TRBV11-3	ASSPGQGAKTYNEQF
TRBV29-1	SVPSGVEGYT
TRBV11-3	ASSLDGETQY
TRBV27	ASSDGTVPYEQY
TRBV14	ASSQAPSYEQY
TRBV6-5	ASRVQESAF
TRBV27	ASSNGRAHEQF
TRBV5-8	ASRTPARVYEQY
TRBV6-1	ASSGDRGYEQY
TRBV4-1	ASSRLRDTGELF
TRBV9	ASSATGVNTEAF
TRBV9	ASGGQGSYTEAF
TRBV19	ASSMGRSSYEQY
TRBV28	ASSSGGNFYGYT